The 32 T cell receptor beta chains below all came from one sample that was sequenced in a study of shared clonotypes between healthy human individuals. The data were produced by immunoSEQ multiplex PCR, yet TCRdb's version contains in-frame clones alone and is incomplete. The table has millions of clones, about 92% seen once. Specimen: naive CD4+ T cells sorted from blood. Subset defined: CD45RA+ positively selected. These receptors all come from a young man in good health.

The V call is TRBV11-2, the J call TRBJ2-3; TRBD2 matches 11 bases. CDR1 and CDR2 from the germline V gene are SGHAT and FQNNGV. The CDR3 loop spans 16 amino acids. J gave up 8 bases and V 5 bases, and 12 bases lay outside the gene matches. In DNA, the CDR3 is TGTGCCAGCAGCACCCTAGCGGGAGGTCGGTTGGGTACGCAGTATTTT. Translating it yields CASSTLAGGRLGTQYF.

The chain employs TRBV5-4 and TRBJ2-7; 9 bases are shared with TRBD2. The junction had 4 bases not matched to a gene; V was cut back by 0 bases and J by 0 bases. The CDR3 totals 16 residues. The germline CDR1 and CDR2 sequences are SGHNT and YYREEE (reference sequence). CDR3 region: CASSLGAGGSSYEQYF. The CDR3 DNA reads TGTGCCAGCAGCTTGGGTGCGGGGGGGAGCTCCTACGAGCAGTACTTC.

This clone has just one count. The chain uses TRBV2 and TRBJ2-7; D is ambiguous. The CDR3 has 12 residues. Trimming left V 7 bases short and J 5 bases short, with 12 bases between. Germline assignment: CDR1 SNHLY and CDR2 FYNNEI. The CDR3, as DNA: TGTGCCAGCAATGTTGGCCTCGACGAGCAGTACTTC. Encoded protein: CASNVGLDEQYF. The whole variable domain, filled in from reference TRBV2 and TRBJ2-7, reads EPEVTQTPSHQVTQMGQEVILRCVPISNHLYFYWYRQILGQKVEFLVSFYNNEISEKSEIFDDQFSVERPDGSNFTLKIRSTKLEDSAMYFCASNVGLDEQYFGPGTRLTVT.

The chain combines TRBV15 with TRBJ2-7; 9 bases are shared with TRBD1. CDR1 LNHNV and CDR2 YYDKDF come from the germline V gene (reference sequence). The CDR3 has 14 residues. With 8 bases clipped from V and 4 bases from J, the junction kept 9 bases outside the gene matches. The CDR3, as DNA: TGTGCCACCCAAAGACACAGGGGGCAGTACGAGCAGTACTTC. Translated: CATQRHRGQYEQYF.

As DNA, the CDR3 is TGTGCCAGCAGTGAGCCGGGCAGCACCGGGGAGCTGTTTTTT. It specifies CASSEPGSTGELFF. This chain joins TRBV25-1 and TRBJ2-2; D ambiguous. The V end lost 3 bases, the J end lost 4 bases, and 9 bases lay between the germline ends. Germline loops: CDR1 MGHDK, CDR2 SYGVNS. The CDR3 runs 14 residues.

The chain joins TRBV27 to TRBJ2-2; 9 nucleotides match TRBD2. After removal of 6 bases from V and 6 bases from J, the junction contained 8 bases not matched to a gene. CDR1 MNHEY and CDR2 SMNVEV come from the germline V gene (reference sequence). The CDR3 is made up of 15 amino acids. The CDR3 bases are TGTGCCAGCAGGCGGGGGGGAGAGATGGCCGGGGAGCTGTTTTTT. Translated, it gives CASRRGGEMAGELFF.

The CDR3: CATGPTGDNQPQHF. CDR3 nucleotides: TGTGCCACAGGGCCGACAGGGGACAATCAGCCCCAGCATTTT. This chain connects TRBV10-3 to TRBJ1-5; 8 bases map to TRBD1. This CDR3 comprises 14 residues. CDR1 and CDR2 (germline): ENHRY, SYGVKD. The V gene end was trimmed by 10 bases and the J gene end by 3 bases; junction bases not matched to a gene: 8.

V and J are TRBV5-1 and TRBJ2-7, with no clear D. V lost 5 bases and J lost 7, with 25 bases in between. Per germline, CDR1 SGHRS and CDR2 YFSETQ. The length of the CDR3 is 16 residues. The CDR3 DNA reads TGCGCCAGCAGATATAGCCTGGGCAGTGGAGAGCGAGAGCAGTACTTC. The encoded protein is CASRYSLGSGEREQYF.

The V gene is TRBV11-2, the J gene TRBJ2-3; no reliable D call. This CDR3 comprises 15 residues. Per the germline V gene, CDR1 is SGHAT and CDR2 is FQNNGV. V lost 0 bases and J lost 0, with 7 bases in between. The CDR3 coding sequence is TGTGCCAGCAGCTTAGATCACCTTAGCACAGATACGCAGTATTTT. It encodes CASSLDHLSTDTQYF.

The chain is built from TRBV30 and TRBJ2-7, with a weak D call TRBD1 (5 bases). Germline V gene sequence: CDR1 GTSNPN, CDR2 SVGIG (reference sequence). There are 12 residues in the CDR3. Trimming stripped 7 bases from V and 6 bases from J, with 16 bases between. CDR3 DNA: TGTGCCTCAGCCAGACAGTCGACCGAGCAGTACTTC. Translating gives CASARQSTEQYF.

The gene calls are TRBV18 and TRBJ1-3; D might be TRBD1 (5 bases). V was trimmed by 0 bases and J by 4 bases, leaving 13 bases between them. CDR1 is KGHSH, CDR2 LQKENI, per germline. This CDR3 contains 16 residues. CDR3 nucleotide sequence: TGTGCCAGCTCACCACCGGGCAGGGCCCTGGGAAACACCATATATTTT. This translates into CASSPPGRALGNTIYF. The complete variable domain, with remaining parts taken from reference TRBV18 and TRBJ1-3, reads NAGVMQNPRHLVRRRGQEARLRCSPMKGHSHVYWYRQLPEEGLKFMVYLQKENIIDESGMPKERFSAEFPKEGPSILRIQQVVRGDSAAYFCASSPPGRALGNTIYFGEGSWLTVV.

This chain joins TRBV7-9 and TRBJ2-3, with 13 bases aligning to TRBD2. The CDR3 sequence is 15 residues long. The V gene end was trimmed by 5 bases and the J gene end by 6 bases; junction bases not matched to a gene: 5. The germline CDR1 and CDR2 sequences are SEHNR and FQNEAQ (reference sequence). CDR3 region: CASSRGLAGVDTQYF. The CDR3 DNA reads TGTGCCAGCAGCCGCGGACTAGCGGGAGTTGATACGCAGTATTTT. Variable domain in full (rest from reference TRBV7-9 and TRBJ2-3): DTGVSQNPRHKITKRGQNVTFRCDPISEHNRLYWYRQTLGQGPEFLTYFQNEAQLEKSRLLSDRFSAERPKGSFSTLEIQRTEQGDSAMYLCASSRGLAGVDTQYFGPGTRLTVL.

J is TRBJ2-3 and V is TRBV7-6; TRBD2 is a possible D gene (6 bases). Germline V gives CDR1 SGHVS, CDR2 FNYEAQ. The germline V and J ends were trimmed by 4 bases and 5 bases, with 22 bases remaining between them. This CDR3 has 17 amino acids. Here the CDR3 reads CASSYSRRGMRIDTQYF. Written as DNA, the CDR3 is TGTGCCAGCAGCTACTCTCGGCGGGGTATGCGAATAGATACGCAGTATTTT.

V usage is TRBV6-5 and J usage is TRBJ2-7; 12 bases are a match to TRBD2. CDR3 length: 15 amino acids. Germline V lookup: CDR1 MNHEY, CDR2 SVGAGI. V lost 10 bases and J lost 2; bases outside the gene matches: 9. This CDR3 reads CATSLAGGGAYEQYF. The CDR3 bases are TGTGCCACCAGCCTAGCGGGAGGGGGGGCCTACGAGCAGTACTTC.

There are a few counts of this clone. The rearrangement joins TRBV30 to TRBJ1-5, with 8 bases fitting TRBD1. CDR3 length: 13 amino acids. V shed 2 bases, J shed 6 bases, and the junction held 3 bases outside the gene matches. Germline values: CDR1 GTSNPN, CDR2 SVGIG (reference sequence). The CDR3 loop is CAWSQGAGQPQHF. As DNA, the CDR3 is TGTGCCTGGAGTCAGGGGGCCGGTCAGCCCCAGCATTTT.

The chain has TRBV28 and TRBJ1-2, with D possibly matching TRBD1 (6 bases). V lost 2 bases and J lost 6, with 10 bases in between. The CDR3 extends over 13 amino acids. CDR1 MDHEN and CDR2 SYDVKM come from the germline V gene. The CDR3 DNA reads TGTGCCAGCAGTTTAAGGCAGGGGAATGGCTACACCTTC. This translates into CASSLRQGNGYTF.

The V gene is TRBV28, the J gene TRBJ2-1; 10 bases line up with TRBD1. V lost 5 bases, J lost 5 bases, and 12 bases stayed unmatched. This CDR3 is 17 amino acids long. Germline assignment: CDR1 MDHEN and CDR2 SYDVKM. The CDR3 DNA reads TGTGCCAGCAGTCCATCCCCCGGGACAGGGGACAACAATGAGCAGTTCTTC. Residues: CASSPSPGTGDNNEQFF.

V and J are TRBV30 and TRBJ2-1, with TRBD2 matching 16 bases. This CDR3 spans 15 amino acids. V trimming: 5 bases; J trimming: 9 bases; junction bases outside the gene matches: 7. Germline-derived CDR1 and CDR2 are GTSNPN and SVGIG (reference sequence). CDR3 loop: CAWGGTSGGAGEQFF. CDR3 nucleotides: TGTGCCTGGGGCGGGACTAGCGGGGGGGCCGGTGAGCAGTTCTTC.

J is TRBJ1-5 and V is TRBV19; D call uncertain. The CDR3 has 15 residues. Trimming took 5 bases from V and 0 from J, leaving 11 bases between them. Germline-derived CDR1 and CDR2 are LNHDA and SQIVND (reference sequence). The CDR3 nucleotides are TGTGCCAGTAGTCCAGAGGGATTTAGCAATCAGCCCCAGCATTTT. Translated, it gives CASSPEGFSNQPQHF.

This chain joins TRBV6-6 and TRBJ2-2; TRBD1 agrees at 7 bases. Germline V lookup: CDR1 MNHNY, CDR2 SVGAGI (reference sequence). The CDR3 loop spans 15 amino acids. The V and J ends lost 8 bases and 3 bases, in that order; junction bases with no gene match: 9. The CDR3 DNA reads TGTGCCAGCGGAGACAGGGCAGGAGACACCGGGGAGCTGTTTTTT. It encodes CASGDRAGDTGELFF.

This rearrangement joins TRBV5-1 to TRBJ2-3; 9 bases line up with TRBD1. The V gene's germline CDR1 is SGHRS and CDR2 YFSETQ. V dropped 2 bases and J dropped 3; count of bases not matched to a gene: 4. This CDR3 has 15 residues. CDR3 nucleotide sequence: TGCGCCAGCAGCTTTCGACAGGGGGGTACAGATACGCAGTATTTT. Protein sequence: CASSFRQGGTDTQYF.

This chain uses TRBV29-1 with TRBJ1-4; tentatively, D is TRBD1 (6 bases). CDR3 length equals 11 residues. Deletions cut 3 bases from V and 8 bases from J, with 7 bases between. Per the germline V gene, CDR1 is SQVTM and CDR2 is ANQGSEA. CDR3 in DNA: TGCAGCGTTGAGGGGACAGAAAAACTGTTTTTT. Its protein product is CSVEGTEKLFF. The full variable domain, rest sourced from reference TRBV29-1 and TRBJ1-4, is SAVISQKPSRDICQRGTSLTIQCQVDSQVTMMFWYRQQPGQSLTLIATANQGSEATYESGFVIDKFPISRPNLTFSTLTVSNMSPEDSSIYLCSVEGTEKLFFGSGTQLSVL.

This chain connects TRBV7-9 to TRBJ2-7, with D unresolved. The V end lost 5 bases, the J end lost 5 bases, and 19 bases lay between the germline ends. The CDR3 has 15 amino acids. Germline loops: CDR1 SEHNR, CDR2 FQNEAQ (reference sequence). The DNA of the CDR3 is TGTGCCAGCAGCCCCACGTCCCGGCGGAGCGACGAGCAGTACTTC. This codes for CASSPTSRRSDEQYF.

This sequence joins TRBV25-1 and TRBJ2-7; 7 bases align to TRBD2. Germline CDR1 is MGHDK and CDR2 is SYGVNS. The CDR3 sequence is 14 residues long. The V and J ends lost 4 bases and 1 base, in that order; junction bases with no gene match: 4. Written as DNA, the CDR3 is TGTGCCAGCAGTGGGGGGGGGACTTCCTACGAGCAGTACTTC. Protein: CASSGGGTSYEQYF.

The chain recombines TRBV2 with TRBJ1-5; TRBD1 aligns across 7 bases. Trimming removed 3 bases from V and 5 bases from J; junction bases left unmatched: 10. The CDR3 has 16 residues. Germline V gene sequence: CDR1 SNHLY, CDR2 FYNNEI. The CDR3 here is CASSDGQGGKYQPQHF. In nucleotides, the CDR3 is TGTGCCAGCAGTGACGGCCAGGGGGGAAAATATCAGCCCCAGCATTTT.

The J gene is TRBJ2-7, the V gene TRBV30, with 9 positions matching TRBD1. Germline values: CDR1 GTSNPN, CDR2 SVGIG (reference sequence). The CDR3 spans 14 residues. The junction had 10 bases not matched to a gene; V was cut back by 4 bases and J by 6 bases. The CDR3 reads CAWTLGDRAGEQYF. DNA for the CDR3: TGTGCCTGGACCCTGGGGGACAGGGCCGGCGAGCAGTACTTC.

This chain uses TRBV19 with TRBJ1-4, with TRBD1 identical over 8 bases. Germline CDR1 and CDR2: LNHDA and SQIVND (reference sequence). V lost 3 bases to trimming and J lost 4 bases; unmatched junction nucleotides: 4. The length of the CDR3 is 15 residues. For the CDR3, the DNA is TGTGCCAGTAGTATTCGGGACAGGAGTAATGAAAAACTGTTTTTT. Translated, it gives CASSIRDRSNEKLFF.

The V gene is TRBV15, the J gene TRBJ2-3; TRBD2 might be the D (5 bases). The CDR3 runs to 19 residues. Germline lookup yields CDR1 LNHNV and CDR2 YYDKDF (reference sequence). V was shortened by 3 bases and J by 0 bases, with 22 bases between the two germline ends. CDR3 protein: CATSRDLLAQRASTDTQYF. The CDR3 bases are TGTGCCACCAGCAGGGACTTGCTAGCCCAGCGCGCGAGCACAGATACGCAGTATTTT.

The chain carries TRBV11-2 and TRBJ2-1; D remains ambiguous. V was clipped by 2 bases and J by 4 bases, with 9 bases between them. Per the germline V gene, CDR1 is SGHAT and CDR2 is FQNNGV. This CDR3 contains 14 residues. The CDR3 reads CASSLSGDYNEQFF. The CDR3 nucleotides are TGTGCCAGCAGCTTATCTGGCGATTACAATGAGCAGTTCTTC.

J is TRBJ2-5 and V is TRBV10-3, with D unresolved. The closer fit of TRBJ2-7 to the DNA end suggests the J call may be wrong. CDR3 size: 12 residues. Germline CDR1 reads ENHRY; CDR2 reads SYGVKD. The CDR3 sequence is CAISEAAYEQYF. CDR3 DNA: TGTGCCATCAGTGAGGCTGCCTACGAGCAGTACTTC.

The J gene is TRBJ2-5, the V gene TRBV7-9; a weak D match, TRBD2 (6 bases). The CDR3 consists of 14 residues. Germline V CDR1 and CDR2: SEHNR, FQNEAQ (reference sequence). The V and J ends lost 3 bases and 4 bases respectively, with 12 bases between them. The CDR3 DNA sequence: TGTGCCAGCAGCTTTGTCGGGACTCGAGAGACCCAGTACTTC. Translation gives CASSFVGTRETQYF.

The rearrangement links TRBV29-1 to TRBJ2-5, with D uncertain. The V gene lost 7 bases and the J gene lost 0 bases, with 9 bases spanning the gap. The CDR3 extends over 12 amino acids. Germline lookup yields CDR1 SQVTM and CDR2 ANQGSEA. Here the CDR3 reads CSGSRNQETQYF. Written as DNA, the CDR3 is TGCAGCGGGTCCAGGAACCAAGAGACCCAGTACTTC.